This entry lists 31 T cell receptor beta chains sequenced from one sample in a study of somatic mutations in cytotoxic T cells in rheumatoid arthritis. Assay: immunoSEQ multiplex PCR; the TCRdb copy retains only in-frame clones and omits some. The top ten clones hold about 10% of a sample with approximately 15,000 clones, 72% of them seen once. Sequencing was done on a sample of CD8+ T cells sorted from blood. Source of these receptors: an adult with rheumatoid arthritis.

V usage is TRBV7-8 and J usage is TRBJ2-2, with 7 bases matching TRBD1. The CDR3 consists of 15 residues. The V segment lost 5 bases and the J segment 7 bases; nucleotides outside the gene matches: 10. Germline CDR1 and CDR2: SGHVS and FQNEAQ. CDR3 in DNA: TGTGCCAGCAGCCAGCGACAGGGATTCGACGGGGAGCTGTTTTTT. It yields the protein CASSQRQGFDGELFF.

The chain recombines TRBV20-1 with TRBJ2-7, with a possible D match to TRBD1 (6 bases). The V end lost 1 base, the J end lost 6 bases, and 7 bases lay between the germline ends. This CDR3 spans 11 amino acids. The V gene's germline CDR1 is DFQATT and CDR2 SNEGSKA (reference sequence). Here the CDR3 reads CSARGTAEQYF. The CDR3 nucleotides are TGCAGTGCTAGAGGGACAGCCGAGCAGTACTTC.

The table lists this clone with a few counts. V gene TRBV11-3 combines with J gene TRBJ2-6; 9 positions match TRBD1. V shed 4 bases, J shed 5 bases, and the junction held 12 bases outside the gene matches. Germline CDR1 reads SGHNT; CDR2 reads YENEEA. This CDR3 has 18 amino acids. The CDR3 protein is CASSSGQGRFSRANVLTF. The CDR3 region has the DNA TGTGCCAGCAGCTCCGGACAGGGGAGATTCTCCAGGGCCAACGTCCTGACTTTC.

V gene TRBV28 combines with J gene TRBJ1-2; weak D call: TRBD1 (6 bases). The CDR3 length is 14 residues. V was shortened by 9 bases and J by 2 bases, with 16 bases between the two germline ends. CDR1 is MDHEN and CDR2 is SYDVKM in the germline V gene. The CDR3 DNA reads as TGTGCCAGTCGAGGGCTCCAGGGGAACTATGGCTACACCTTC. It translates to CASRGLQGNYGYTF.

This clone came up a few times. This same CDR3 is encoded by further DNA sequences in the sample. The chain joins TRBV9 to TRBJ2-7, with D possibly called TRBD1 or TRBD2 (5 bases each). The CDR3 extends over 13 amino acids. Looked up from germline, CDR1 is SGDLS and CDR2 is YYNGEE. V was pared by 2 bases and J by 0 bases, with 6 bases between. The CDR3 nucleotides read TGTGCCAGCAGCGTGGGGACCTCCTACGAGCAGTACTTC. Translation: CASSVGTSYEQYF.

The genes are TRBV9 and TRBJ2-6; 7 positions agree with TRBD2. The germline V gene encodes CDR1 SGDLS and CDR2 YYNGEE. Germline trimming cut 4 bases from V and 4 bases from J; bases unmatched to any gene: 8. The CDR3 covers 16 residues. CDR3 in amino acids: CASSIQRGGGANVLTF. In DNA, the CDR3 is TGTGCCAGCAGCATCCAGCGGGGTGGCGGGGCCAACGTCCTGACTTTC.

The chain joins TRBV13 to TRBJ2-2, with 11 bases matching TRBD1. Germline V gene lookup returns CDR1 PRHDT and CDR2 FYEKMQ (reference sequence). CDR3 length equals 16 residues. Trimming removed 5 bases from V and 7 bases from J; junction bases left unmatched: 9. The CDR3 coding sequence is TGTGCCAGCAGCCTCGGACAGGGGGCTGTCGTCGGGGAGCTGTTTTTT. Translation: CASSLGQGAVVGELFF.

The sample holds one count of this clone. The chain carries TRBV9 and TRBJ2-1; D unclear. The CDR3 covers 17 residues. Looked up from germline, CDR1 is SGDLS and CDR2 is YYNGEE. V dropped 4 bases and J dropped 0 bases, with 17 bases sitting between them. In DNA form, the CDR3 reads TGTGCCAGCAGCCACCCCCCGACCGCGAGCTCCTACAATGAGCAGTTCTTC. Translated: CASSHPPTASSYNEQFF.

The V call is TRBV21-1, the J call TRBJ1-2. TRBV21-1 is marked as a pseudogene. The CDR3 has 14 residues. The CDR3 sequence: CASSKGVREYGYTF. The CDR3 nucleotides read TGTGCCAGCAGCAAAGGGGTCCGAGAGTATGGCTACACCTTC.

This sequence joins TRBV2 and TRBJ1-1; D gene ambiguous. V lost 11 bases and J lost 1, with 11 bases in between. The length of the CDR3 is 12 residues. CDR1 and CDR2 (germline): SNHLY, FYNNEI. CDR3 residues: CAGESANTEAFF. CDR3 nucleotides: TGTGCCGGGGAGTCGGCGAACACTGAAGCTTTCTTT.

V usage is TRBV13 and J usage is TRBJ2-5; 7 positions agree with TRBD1. V lost 5 bases, J lost 0 bases, and 9 bases stayed unmatched. This CDR3 contains 16 residues. Germline loops: CDR1 PRHDT, CDR2 FYEKMQ (reference sequence). In nucleotides, the CDR3 is TGTGCCAGCAGCCTGCTAACCGGGACAGACCAAGAGACCCAGTACTTC. Translation: CASSLLTGTDQETQYF.

This clone was seen once. The V call is TRBV9, the J call TRBJ2-1; 9 bases align to TRBD2. CDR3 length: 13 amino acids. Germline values: CDR1 SGDLS, CDR2 YYNGEE. J lost 9 bases, V lost 0 bases, and 1 base had no gene match. The CDR3 is CASSVGSGGEQFF. The CDR3 DNA is TGTGCCAGCAGCGTAGGTAGCGGGGGTGAGCAGTTCTTC. Full variable domain (remainder filled in from reference TRBV9 and TRBJ2-1): DSGVTQTPKHLITATGQRVTLRCSPRSGDLSVYWYQQSLDQGLQFLIQYYNGEERAKGNILERFSAQQFPDLHSELNLSSLELGDSALYFCASSVGSGGEQFFGPGTRLTVL.

This clone was detected only once. This rearrangement joins TRBV27 to TRBJ2-5; 9 bases align to TRBD1. Germline-derived CDR1 and CDR2 are MNHEY and SMNVEV (reference sequence). V shed 5 bases and J 1 base; nucleotides not matched to a gene: 8. CDR3 length equals 16 residues. The CDR3 DNA reads TGTGCCAGCAGTCGATCCGGGACAGGGATCCAAGAGACCCAGTACTTC. Residues: CASSRSGTGIQETQYF.

The chain links TRBV10-3 to TRBJ2-3; perhaps TRBD2 as D (6 bases). This CDR3 has 14 residues. V lost 7 bases and J 0 bases, leaving 11 bases between the germline ends. CDR1 and CDR2 (germline): ENHRY, SYGVKD. Here the CDR3 reads CAIMEGYSTDTQYF. CDR3 nucleotides: TGTGCCATCATGGAGGGCTATAGCACAGATACGCAGTATTTT.

The chain couples TRBV9 to TRBJ2-3, with 8 bases identical to TRBD1. After removal of 3 bases from V and 4 bases from J, the junction contained 10 bases not matched to a gene. The germline V gene encodes CDR1 SGDLS and CDR2 YYNGEE. CDR3 length: 16 residues. CDR3 sequence: CASSAWTGIGADTQYF. In nucleotides, the CDR3 is TGTGCCAGCAGCGCGTGGACAGGGATCGGGGCAGATACGCAGTATTTT.

The J gene is TRBJ1-5, the V gene TRBV28; D call uncertain. V was cut by 8 bases and J by 1 base, with 15 bases left in between. Germline CDR1 reads MDHEN; CDR2 reads SYDVKM. The CDR3 covers 15 residues. The CDR3 sequence: CASRQVRPSNQPQHF. DNA for the CDR3: TGTGCCAGCCGGCAGGTCCGCCCAAGCAATCAGCCCCAGCATTTT.

This chain connects TRBV30 to TRBJ2-5; 14 bases are shared with TRBD2. The length of the CDR3 is 15 residues. Germline V gene sequence: CDR1 GTSNPN, CDR2 SVGIG (reference sequence). The ends lost 1 base at V and 5 bases at J; junction bases unmatched: 3. CDR3 amino acids: CAWSGGTSGGETQYF. CDR3 bases: TGTGCCTGGAGTGGAGGGACTAGCGGGGGTGAGACCCAGTACTTC.

The chain uses TRBV13 and TRBJ2-7; no clear D gene. The CDR3 length is 14 residues. Germline CDR1 and CDR2: PRHDT and FYEKMQ (reference sequence). V lost 5 bases to trimming and J lost 5 bases, with 16 bases between them. In DNA form, the CDR3 reads TGTGCCAGCAGCAACGGGCTAGATAAAGACGAGCAGTACTTC. This gives the protein CASSNGLDKDEQYF.

This clone has just a few counts. The rearrangement uses TRBV27 and TRBJ2-2; 7 nucleotides line up with TRBD2. The CDR3 has 14 amino acids. V shed 4 bases and J 5 bases; nucleotides not matched to a gene: 4. Germline V gene sequence: CDR1 MNHEY, CDR2 SMNVEV (reference sequence). CDR3 bases: TGTGCCAGCAGTTGGGACGGGAGGACCGGGGAGCTGTTTTTT. This sequence encodes CASSWDGRTGELFF.

The rearrangement uses TRBV5-1 and TRBJ1-1; the D gene is possibly TRBD1 (5 bases). V was clipped by 0 bases and J by 5 bases, with 17 bases between them. Germline CDR1 is SGHRS and CDR2 is YFSETQ. The CDR3 runs to 16 residues. The CDR3 region has the DNA TGCGCCAGCAGCTTGGTCCCCGCACCGGGACCTACTGAAGCTTTCTTT. Protein: CASSLVPAPGPTEAFF.

This clone was seen a single time. This chain links TRBV6-5 with TRBJ2-7, with D possibly called TRBD1 or TRBD2 (5 bases each). Trimming removed 1 base from V and 8 bases from J, with 12 bases in between. The germline V gene encodes CDR1 MNHEY and CDR2 SVGAGI. The CDR3 runs to 13 residues. The CDR3 here is CASSYYSRDQQYF. Here the CDR3 DNA reads TGTGCCAGCAGTTACTATAGTCGGGACCAGCAGTACTTC.

The V gene is TRBV6-5, the J gene TRBJ1-5; possible D gene TRBD1, 6 bases. The CDR3 covers 14 residues. V lost 2 bases and J 5 bases, leaving 10 bases between the germline ends. Germline lookup yields CDR1 MNHEY and CDR2 SVGAGI. The CDR3 sequence is CASSYGGAHQPQHF. CDR3 nucleotide sequence: TGTGCCAGCAGTTACGGGGGGGCGCATCAGCCCCAGCATTTT.

The CDR3 DNA follows: TGTGCCAGCAGCCTGGGACAGGGGGCCTACGAGCAGTACTTC. Its protein is CASSLGQGAYEQYF. This sequence joins TRBV11-2 and TRBJ2-7; 11 bases match TRBD1. The V segment lost 5 bases and the J segment 2 bases; nucleotides outside the gene matches: 2. This CDR3 comprises 14 residues. Germline V gene sequence: CDR1 SGHAT, CDR2 FQNNGV. The variable domain in full, completed from reference TRBV11-2 and TRBJ2-7, reads EAGVAQSPRYKIIEKRQSVAFWCNPISGHATLYWYQQILGQGPKLLIQFQNNGVVDDSQLPKDRFSAERLKGVDSTLKIQPAKLEDSAVYLCASSLGQGAYEQYFGPGTRLTVT.

The genes are TRBV27 and TRBJ2-1, with D maybe TRBD2 (5 bases). The CDR3 runs 12 residues. Germline V CDR1 and CDR2: MNHEY, SMNVEV (reference sequence). Trimming shortened V by 6 bases and J by 8 bases, and 11 bases separated the two germline ends. For the CDR3, the DNA is TGTGCCAGCAGGGGTTTGCGGGATGAGCAGTTCTTC. Its translation is CASRGLRDEQFF.

The chain links TRBV27 to TRBJ1-4; D is ambiguous. V was shortened by 5 bases and J by 6 bases, with 16 bases between the two germline ends. Per germline, CDR1 MNHEY and CDR2 SMNVEV (reference sequence). This CDR3 has 15 amino acids. In nucleotides, the CDR3 is TGTGCCAGCAGTGATGGTGGACCCCTATATGAAAAACTGTTTTTT. Translating gives CASSDGGPLYEKLFF.

The chain recombines TRBV4-1 with TRBJ2-7; D remains unclear. CDR1 and CDR2 from the germline V gene are MGHRA and YSYEKL. The CDR3 has 11 residues. Deletions cut 4 bases from V and 6 bases from J, with 7 bases between. The CDR3 sequence is CASSRAAEQYF. The CDR3 DNA reads TGCGCCAGCAGCCGAGCAGCCGAGCAGTACTTC.

The chain employs TRBV6-6 and TRBJ1-1, with 12 bases identical to TRBD1. Germline CDR1 and CDR2: MNHNY and SVGAGI (reference sequence). V dropped 5 bases and J dropped 6; count of bases not matched to a gene: 7. This CDR3 spans 15 amino acids. CDR3 bases: TGTGCCAGCAGTAACGCGGGACAGGGGGCTGCTGAAGCTTTCTTT. Protein sequence: CASSNAGQGAAEAFF.

This clone was observed a few times. The chain carries TRBV10-3 and TRBJ2-7, with D tentatively TRBD1 or TRBD2 (5 bases each). The germline V gene has CDR1 ENHRY and CDR2 SYGVKD. The V end was cut by 8 bases, the J end by 2 bases, with 16 bases between. This CDR3 contains 14 residues. The CDR3 DNA reads as TGTGCCATCCGGGACGGATTAGATACCTACGAGCAGTACTTC. The encoded protein is CAIRDGLDTYEQYF.

The gene calls are TRBV6-5 and TRBJ2-3; 10 nucleotides line up with TRBD2. CDR1 MNHEY and CDR2 SVGAGI come from the germline V gene. This CDR3 has 15 residues. V trimming: 8 bases; J trimming: 2 bases; junction bases outside the gene matches: 7. CDR3 amino acids: CASGAGTSVTDTQYF. For the CDR3, the DNA is TGTGCCAGCGGGGCCGGGACTAGCGTCACAGATACGCAGTATTTT.

The chain carries TRBV5-4 and TRBJ2-7; possibly TRBD2 for D (5 bases). The CDR3 sequence is 15 residues long. Germline CDR1 and CDR2: SGHNT and YYREEE (reference sequence). V was cut by 0 bases and J by 4 bases, with 14 bases left in between. CDR3 DNA: TGTGCCAGCAGCTTGGTAGGACCGGGAAGGTACGAGCAGTACTTC. Its translation is CASSLVGPGRYEQYF. Full variable domain (outside the CDR3, taken from reference TRBV5-4 and TRBJ2-7): ETGVTQSPTHLIKTRGQQVTLRCSSQSGHNTVSWYQQALGQGPQFIFQYYREEENGRGNFPPRFSGLQFPNYSSELNVNALELDDSALYLCASSLVGPGRYEQYFGPGTRLTVT.

This clone was found a few times. The rearrangement links TRBV4-3 to TRBJ2-7; D not resolved. The CDR3 is 13 amino acids. Germline V gene sequence: CDR1 LGHNA, CDR2 YSLEER. V was pared by 0 bases and J by 0 bases, with 3 bases between. In nucleotides, the CDR3 is TGCGCCAGCAGCCAAGATCTCTCCTACGAGCAGTACTTC. This translates into CASSQDLSYEQYF.